A selection of T cell receptor beta chains follows, all from one sample in a study of blood T cell repertoires in COVID-19. Sequencing used immunoSEQ multiplex PCR; TCRdb keeps in-frame clones, though not all of them. The profile shows 110,000 to 150,000 clones, approximately 80% of them singletons. Specimen: peripheral blood. These receptor sequences come from a woman in her forties or fifties with acute or convalescent COVID-19. CDR3s include the opening cysteine and the closing phenylalanine or tryptophan. D genes are given only for firm matches. Clone size is stated in some rows and not others, as once, few, many or a class when expanded.

j_gene: TRBJ1-1
d_gene: TRBD1
abundance: many
v_gene: TRBV4-3
CDR3nt: TGCGCCAGCAGCCAAGAAAGGGGGCAGACTTTCTTT
CDR3aa: CASSQERGQTFF

j_gene: TRBJ2-3
d_gene: TRBD2
abundance: .
v_gene: TRBV4-3
CDR3nt: TGCGCCAGCAGCCAGACGACTAGCGGTATTGATACGCAGTATTTT
CDR3aa: CASSQTTSGIDTQYF

j_gene: TRBJ1-3
d_gene: .
abundance: once
v_gene: TRBV6-5
CDR3nt: TGTGCCAGCAGTTACGACGGGTCTGGAAACACCATATATTTT
CDR3aa: CASSYDGSGNTIYF

j_gene: TRBJ2-3
d_gene: TRBD1
abundance: .
v_gene: TRBV9
CDR3nt: TGTGCCAGCAGCGTCCAGGGACAGGCAGATACGCAGTATTTT
CDR3aa: CASSVQGQADTQYF

j_gene: TRBJ2-3
d_gene: .
abundance: .
v_gene: TRBV12-2
CDR3nt: TGTGCAAGTCGCTCCGCCGACAGGGGGCGCGCAGATACGCAGTATTTT
CDR3aa: CASRSADRGRADTQYF

j_gene: TRBJ2-1
d_gene: TRBD1
abundance: .
v_gene: TRBV24-1
CDR3nt: TGTGCCACCAGTGATTTGGACAGGGGATTCAATGAGCAGTTCTTC
CDR3aa: CATSDLDRGFNEQFF

j_gene: TRBJ2-7
d_gene: .
abundance: .
v_gene: TRBV19
CDR3nt: TGTGCCAGTAGTTTTGGGGGCCGCTACGAGCAGTACTTC
CDR3aa: CASSFGGRYEQYF

j_gene: TRBJ1-2
d_gene: TRBD1
abundance: .
v_gene: TRBV18
CDR3nt: TGTGCCAGCTCACCGTCGACAGGGGGTAACTATGGCTACACCTTC
CDR3aa: CASSPSTGGNYGYTF

j_gene: TRBJ1-1
d_gene: .
abundance: .
v_gene: TRBV27
CDR3nt: TGTGCCAGCGTCGGGAATATGAACACTGAAGCTTTCTTT
CDR3aa: CASVGNMNTEAFF

j_gene: TRBJ1-5
d_gene: .
abundance: .
v_gene: TRBV2
CDR3nt: TGTGCCAGCAGCGGAACAGAAATCAATCAGCCCCAGCATTTT
CDR3aa: CASSGTEINQPQHF

j_gene: TRBJ1-1
d_gene: .
abundance: .
v_gene: TRBV5-1
CDR3nt: TGCGCCAGCAGCTTGACACAGGCTCACGCTTTCTTT
CDR3aa: CASSLTQAHAFF

j_gene: TRBJ2-3
d_gene: .
abundance: many
v_gene: TRBV3-1/TRBV3-2
CDR3nt: TGTGCCAGCAGCCAAGGAGTGGGCGGGTACACAGATACGCAGTATTTT
CDR3aa: CASSQGVGGYTDTQYF

j_gene: TRBJ1-2
d_gene: .
abundance: .
v_gene: TRBV19
CDR3nt: TGTGCCAGTGAGGAGGGACGCGGCTACACCTTC
CDR3aa: CASEEGRGYTF

j_gene: TRBJ1-2
d_gene: .
abundance: .
v_gene: TRBV19
CDR3nt: TGTGCCAGTAGGGACAGTACAGTTAACTATGGCTACACCTTC
CDR3aa: CASRDSTVNYGYTF

j_gene: TRBJ2-2
d_gene: .
abundance: .
v_gene: TRBV7-8
CDR3nt: TGTGCCAGCAGCTTAGTCTCCGCGAACACCGGGGAGCTGTTTTTT
CDR3aa: CASSLVSANTGELFF

j_gene: TRBJ2-6
d_gene: .
abundance: once
v_gene: TRBV3-1/TRBV3-2
CDR3nt: TGTGCCAGCAGCCAACGAGGAGGGGCTGGGGCCAACGTCCTGACTTTC
CDR3aa: CASSQRGGAGANVLTF

j_gene: TRBJ2-7
d_gene: TRBD1
abundance: .
v_gene: TRBV19
CDR3nt: TGTGCCAGTAGTCTGACAGGGGGCGTCCACGAGCAGTACTTC
CDR3aa: CASSLTGGVHEQYF

j_gene: TRBJ2-5
d_gene: TRBD2
abundance: .
v_gene: TRBV24-1
CDR3nt: TGTGCCACCAGTGACCCGGGGGGAGGACAAGAGACCCAGTACTTC
CDR3aa: CATSDPGGGQETQYF

j_gene: TRBJ1-6
d_gene: .
abundance: .
v_gene: TRBV7-2
CDR3nt: TGTGCCAGCAGCCCCGGGGGGGAGGCTTCACCCCTCCACTTT
CDR3aa: CASSPGGEASPLHF

j_gene: TRBJ2-7
d_gene: .
abundance: .
v_gene: TRBV6-2/TRBV6-3
CDR3nt: TGTGCCAGCAGTGGACACCCTTGGCAGGCAGTCTACGAGCAGTACTTC
CDR3aa: CASSGHPWQAVYEQYF

j_gene: TRBJ1-5
d_gene: TRBD1
abundance: .
v_gene: TRBV6-2/TRBV6-3
CDR3nt: TGTGCCAGCAGTTACGAAGGAGGGGGCTCTAGTCAGCCCCAGCATTTT
CDR3aa: CASSYEGGGSSQPQHF

j_gene: TRBJ2-7
d_gene: TRBD2
abundance: .
v_gene: TRBV18
CDR3nt: TGTGCCAGCCAGAAGGAGGTAGCGGGGACGGCCTACGAGCAGTACTTC
CDR3aa: CASQKEVAGTAYEQYF

j_gene: TRBJ2-1
d_gene: TRBD2
abundance: .
v_gene: TRBV18
CDR3nt: TGTGCCAGCTCACCCCTAGCGGGGGAAGTCGAGCAGTTCTTC
CDR3aa: CASSPLAGEVEQFF

j_gene: TRBJ2-3
d_gene: .
abundance: .
v_gene: TRBV5-1
CDR3nt: TGCGCCAGCAGCTTGGAAGGGGGGGTGAGCACAGATACGCAGTATTTT
CDR3aa: CASSLEGGVSTDTQYF

j_gene: TRBJ1-6
d_gene: .
abundance: .
v_gene: TRBV18
CDR3nt: TGTGCCAGCTCACCCAGGAATGACGGAGGGATTAATTCACCCCTCCACTTT
CDR3aa: CASSPRNDGGINSPLHF